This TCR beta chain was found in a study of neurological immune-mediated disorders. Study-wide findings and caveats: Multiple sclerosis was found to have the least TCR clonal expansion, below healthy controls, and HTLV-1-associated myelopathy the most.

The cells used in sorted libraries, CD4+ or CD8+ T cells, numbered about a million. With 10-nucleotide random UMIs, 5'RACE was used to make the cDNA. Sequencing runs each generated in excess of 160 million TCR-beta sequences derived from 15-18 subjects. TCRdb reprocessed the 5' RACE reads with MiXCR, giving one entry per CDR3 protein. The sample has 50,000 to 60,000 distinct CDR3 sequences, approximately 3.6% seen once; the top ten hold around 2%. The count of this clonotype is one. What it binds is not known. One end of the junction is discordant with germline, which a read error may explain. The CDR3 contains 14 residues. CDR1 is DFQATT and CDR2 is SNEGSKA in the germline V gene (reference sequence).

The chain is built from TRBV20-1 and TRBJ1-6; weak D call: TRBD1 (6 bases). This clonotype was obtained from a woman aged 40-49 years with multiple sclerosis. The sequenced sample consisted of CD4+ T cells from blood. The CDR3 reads CNATPEGGNSPLHF. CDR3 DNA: TGCAATGCTACACCAGAAGGGGGTAATTCACCCCTCCACTTT.